This TCR beta chain was captured in a study of T cell responses to AZD1222 COVID-19 vaccine. Assay: immunoSEQ multiplex PCR; the TCRdb copy retains only in-frame clones and omits some. Of approximately 120,000 clones in the sample, around 83% were seen once. The CDR3 is 15 amino acids. Per germline, CDR1 LNHDA and CDR2 SQIVND (reference sequence). V was cut by 3 bases and J by 0 bases, with 12 bases left in between. This TCR derives from an adult who received the AZD1222 COVID-19 vaccine. The chain recombines TRBV19 with TRBJ2-7; a possible D gene is TRBD2 (5 bases). The sequencing used peripheral blood, collected 28 days after the second AZD1222 dose. Here the CDR3 reads CASSMWRVNSYEQYF. CDR3 bases: TGTGCCAGTAGTATGTGGCGGGTTAACTCCTACGAGCAGTACTTC. Looking up the rest from reference TRBV19 and TRBJ2-7 gives the full variable domain: DGGITQSPKYLFRKEGQNVTLSCEQNLNHDAMYWYRQDPGQGLRLIYYSQIVNDFQKGDIAEGYSVSREKKESFPLTVTSAQKNPTAFYLCASSMWRVNSYEQYFGPGTRLTVT.